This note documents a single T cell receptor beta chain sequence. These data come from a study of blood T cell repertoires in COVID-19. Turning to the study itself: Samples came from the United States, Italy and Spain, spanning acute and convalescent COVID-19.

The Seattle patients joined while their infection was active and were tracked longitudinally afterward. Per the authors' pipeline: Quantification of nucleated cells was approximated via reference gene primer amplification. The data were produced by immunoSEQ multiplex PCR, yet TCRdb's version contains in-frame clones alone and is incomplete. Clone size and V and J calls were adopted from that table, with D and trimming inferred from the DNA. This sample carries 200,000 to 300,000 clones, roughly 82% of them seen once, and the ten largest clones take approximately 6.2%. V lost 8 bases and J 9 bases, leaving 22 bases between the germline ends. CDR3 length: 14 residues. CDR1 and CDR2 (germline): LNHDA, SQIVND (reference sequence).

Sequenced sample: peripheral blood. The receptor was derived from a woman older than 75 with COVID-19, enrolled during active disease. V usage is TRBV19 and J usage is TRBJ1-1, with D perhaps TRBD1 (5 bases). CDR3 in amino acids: CASYPGERGGQAFF. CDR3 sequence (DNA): TGTGCCAGTTACCCTGGAGAGAGGGGAGGTCAAGCTTTCTTT. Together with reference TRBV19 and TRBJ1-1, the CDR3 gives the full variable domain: DGGITQSPKYLFRKEGQNVTLSCEQNLNHDAMYWYRQDPGQGLRLIYYSQIVNDFQKGDIAEGYSVSREKKESFPLTVTSAQKNPTAFYLCASYPGERGGQAFFGQGTRLTVV.